Following are 21 T cell receptor beta chains from one sample sequenced in a study of T cells in Graves' hyperthyroidism and ophthalmopathy. TCR beta CDR3 sequences were amplified from RNA transcripts. TCR CDR3 underwent first-round RT-PCR with the HTBI primer set. TCRdb used MiXCR to reprocess the multiplex PCR reads, holding one entry per CDR3 protein. The sample has about 500,000 distinct CDR3 sequences; 46% are singletons. The specimen was peripheral blood or thyroid tissue (not recorded which). The receptors originated from an adult woman with Graves' disease, either hyperthyroidism or ophthalmopathy (not recorded which).

The chain is built from TRBV29-1 and TRBJ2-6; 7 bases are shared with TRBD2. Germline V gene lookup returns CDR1 SQVTM and CDR2 ANQGSEA. V dropped 2 bases and J dropped 2; count of bases not matched to a gene: 3. There are 15 residues in the CDR3. In DNA form, the CDR3 reads TGCAGCGTTGAATTGGGGGGGACTGGGGCCAACGTCCTGACTTTC. It translates to CSVELGGTGANVLTF.

A note on this clonotype: The junction does not match germline at one end; this may be a read error. The gene calls are TRBV25-1 and TRBJ1-2; D remains unclear. Germline V CDR1 and CDR2: MGHDK, SYGVNS. This CDR3 contains 13 residues. The CDR3 DNA reads TGTGCCTGCAGTGTAACCGGCAACTATGGCTACACCTTC. Its protein product is CACSVTGNYGYTF.

The rearrangement links TRBV29-1 to TRBJ2-7; D could derive from TRBD1 or TRBD2 (5 bases each). Between the trimmed V and J ends, which lost 6 bases and 5 bases, there was a span of 17 bases. The germline V gene has CDR1 SQVTM and CDR2 ANQGSEA. This CDR3 is built from 13 residues. CDR3 bases: TGCAGCGTCGGGACGAAGGGTCCTAACGAGCAGTACTTC. This translates into CSVGTKGPNEQYF.

This clonotype was counted ten times or more. The genes are TRBV19 and TRBJ1-1; possible D gene TRBD1, 5 bases. Germline CDR1 is LNHDA and CDR2 is SQIVND (reference sequence). The CDR3 spans 13 residues. Trimming pared 6 bases from V and 2 bases from J, leaving 10 bases between. In DNA form, the CDR3 reads TGTGCCAGTAGGACGAGGGGAAACACTGAAGCTTTCTTT. The encoded protein is CASRTRGNTEAFF.

V usage is TRBV10-2 and J usage is TRBJ1-2; TRBD1 is a possible D gene (5 bases). CDR3 length equals 13 residues. V lost 2 bases, J lost 4 bases, and 8 bases lay in between. The germline gives CDR1 WSHSY, CDR2 SAAADI. In DNA form, the CDR3 reads TGCGCCAGCAGTGAGCCGGACATCTATGGCTACACCTTC. As protein: CASSEPDIYGYTF.

CDR3 loop: CATSRDKGTSGSLETQYF. DNA for the CDR3: TGTGCCACCAGCAGAGATAAAGGGACTAGCGGGAGCTTGGAGACCCAGTACTTC. The chain employs TRBV15 and TRBJ2-5, with 14 bases fitting TRBD2. This CDR3 region has 18 residues. In germline, CDR1 is LNHNV, CDR2 YYDKDF (reference sequence). V shed 0 bases, J shed 5 bases, and the junction held 8 bases outside the gene matches. The full variable domain, its missing parts supplied by reference TRBV15 and TRBJ2-5, is DAMVIQNPRYQVTQFGKPVTLSCSQTLNHNVMYWYQQKSSQAPKLLFHYYDKDFNNEADTPDNFQSRRPNTSFCFLDIRSPGLGDTAMYLCATSRDKGTSGSLETQYFGPGTRLLVL.

This clonotype was counted a single time. V usage is TRBV29-1 and J usage is TRBJ1-1; no firm D call. Trimming removed 7 bases from V and 1 base from J, with 16 bases in between. CDR1 is SQVTM and CDR2 is ANQGSEA in the germline V gene. The CDR3 is 14 residues long. The CDR3 reads CSATPARGNTEAFF. CDR3 DNA: TGCAGCGCCACTCCCGCCCGGGGGAACACTGAAGCTTTCTTT.

This clonotype was counted between two and nine times. This chain links TRBV7-9 with TRBJ2-3; D gene unclear. There are 15 residues in the CDR3. The germline V and J ends were trimmed by 5 bases and 0 bases, with 12 bases remaining between them. Per the germline V gene, CDR1 is SEHNR and CDR2 is FQNEAQ (reference sequence). The CDR3 protein is CASSARAESTDTQYF. DNA of the CDR3: TGTGCCAGCAGCGCCCGGGCGGAGAGCACAGATACGCAGTATTTT.

The chain joins TRBV5-1 to TRBJ1-5; a weak D match, TRBD1 (5 bases). The CDR3 runs to 15 residues. Trimming took off 0 bases at V and 7 bases at J, with 14 bases between the two ends. Germline CDR1 is SGHRS and CDR2 is YFSETQ. CDR3 nucleotides: TGCGCCAGCAGCTTGGCAGGGAGAGGTGGCCAGCCCCAGCATTTT. Translating gives CASSLAGRGGQPQHF.

This clonotype was detected only a few times. This chain connects TRBV7-9 to TRBJ2-1, with TRBD2 matching over 10 bases. CDR3 length: 20 residues. V was pared by 3 bases and J by 3 bases, with 17 bases of the junction left unmatched. Germline CDR1 reads SEHNR; CDR2 reads FQNEAQ (reference sequence). CDR3 DNA: TGTGCCAGCAGCTTGTTAAGGTCTCCACTAGCGGGACGGATCTACAATGAGCAGTTCTTC. Encoded protein: CASSLLRSPLAGRIYNEQFF.

The chain joins TRBV7-2 to TRBJ2-5; D may be TRBD1 (5 bases). The V and J ends lost 3 bases and 2 bases respectively, with 10 bases between them. The CDR3 is 14 residues long. CDR1 and CDR2 (germline): SGHTA, FQGNSA. The DNA for the CDR3 is TGTGCCAGCAGCTTTCTGGACAAGCAAGAGACCCAGTACTTC. Translated, it gives CASSFLDKQETQYF.

Only one count was recorded for this clonotype. This chain's CDR3 is CSVEEHSNTIYF. The CDR3 coding sequence is TGCAGCGTTGAAGAACATTCGAACACCATATATTTT. The chain couples TRBV29-1 to TRBJ1-3; D gene unclear. There are 12 residues in the CDR3. Looked up from germline, CDR1 is SQVTM and CDR2 is ANQGSEA. V lost 0 bases and J 7 bases, leaving 7 bases between the germline ends.

Worth noting for this clonotype: This sequence may be a read error, since a much larger clone differs from it by one base. The rearrangement joins TRBV7-2 to TRBJ1-2, with D tentatively TRBD1 (5 bases). Germline CDR1 is SGHTA and CDR2 is FQGNSA. This CDR3 spans 16 amino acids. The V end was cut by 5 bases, the J end by 2 bases, with 18 bases between. The CDR3 DNA reads TGTGCCAGCAGCAAACCGAAGGGGCAGGTGAACTATGGCTACACCTTC. This sequence encodes CASSKPKGQVNYGYTF.

In its sample, this clonotype was seen many times. This chain connects TRBV7-9 to TRBJ1-2; D possibly corresponds to TRBD1 (6 bases). V was pared by 4 bases and J by 2 bases, with 14 bases between. Per the germline V gene, CDR1 is SEHNR and CDR2 is FQNEAQ (reference sequence). The CDR3 is 15 residues long. The CDR3 DNA is TGTGCCAGCAGCTACAACGACAGGTTGAACTATGGCTACACCTTC. Translating gives CASSYNDRLNYGYTF.

The chain combines TRBV2 with TRBJ1-6, with TRBD1 matching 8 bases. The germline V gene has CDR1 SNHLY and CDR2 FYNNEI. The CDR3 length is 14 residues. J lost 7 bases, V lost 7 bases, and 6 bases had no gene match. This chain's CDR3 is CASTTDRANSPLHF. The DNA of the CDR3 is TGTGCCAGCACTACGGACAGGGCCAATTCACCCCTCCACTTT.

V and J are TRBV7-9 and TRBJ2-1; D uncertain. The V and J ends lost 2 bases and 8 bases respectively, with 13 bases between them. The CDR3 runs to 14 residues. CDR1 SEHNR and CDR2 FQNEAQ come from the germline V gene (reference sequence). The CDR3 DNA follows: TGTGCCAGCAGCTTATCTCTAACGGGTGATGAGCAGTTCTTC. Protein sequence: CASSLSLTGDEQFF.

The chain is built from TRBV5-1 and TRBJ1-2; D is uncertain. Trimming shortened V by 2 bases and J by 1 base, and 12 bases separated the two germline ends. In germline, CDR1 is SGHRS, CDR2 YFSETQ. The CDR3 has 15 residues. The CDR3 is CASSFLHGSNYGYTF. The CDR3 region has the DNA TGCGCCAGCAGCTTTCTTCACGGAAGTAACTATGGCTACACCTTC.

This clonotype was seen at least ten times. The chain recombines TRBV6-6 with TRBJ1-4, with a weak D call TRBD1 (5 bases). The germline V gene has CDR1 MNHNY and CDR2 SVGAGI (reference sequence). V lost 5 bases, J lost 6 bases, and 13 bases lay in between. This CDR3 spans 14 amino acids. This CDR3 is CASSEGLSDEKLFF. The CDR3 DNA sequence: TGTGCCAGCAGTGAGGGACTAAGTGATGAAAAACTGTTTTTT.

The chain carries TRBV10-3 and TRBJ1-3; the match to TRBD1 covers 8 bases. Trimming cost V 4 bases and J 7 bases; bases outside gene matches: 6. The CDR3 runs to 14 residues. The germline gives CDR1 ENHRY, CDR2 SYGVKD. The CDR3 sequence is CAISAQGASNTIYF. The CDR3 region has the DNA TGTGCCATCAGTGCGCAGGGGGCAAGCAACACCATATATTTT.

This clonotype appeared a few times. The chain has TRBV14 and TRBJ2-2; D unclear. Trimming removed 2 bases from V and 7 bases from J, with 8 bases in between. Per germline, CDR1 SGHDN and CDR2 FVKESK. This CDR3 contains 13 residues. The CDR3 DNA sequence: TGTGCCAGCAGCCAACACGTGGGCGGGGAGCTGTTTTTT. Its protein is CASSQHVGGELFF.

Only a few counts were recorded for this clonotype. The CDR3 DNA follows: TGTGCCAGCAGATTCCAATTTCCCGGGGAGCTGTTTTTT. It encodes CASRFQFPGELFF. This chain uses TRBV6-1 with TRBJ2-2; the D is unclear. Per germline, CDR1 MNHNS and CDR2 SASEGT. The CDR3 has 13 residues. Trimming left V 6 bases short and J 6 bases short, with 11 bases between.